Shown below are 22 T cell receptor beta chains from a single sample sequenced in a study of cytomegalovirus exposure and HLA in healthy donors. PCR involved 60 Vbeta and 13 Jbeta primers. Libraries were prepared by immunoSEQ multiplex PCR; TCRdb keeps only in-frame clonotypes and omits some of them. The sample includes 100,000 or so clones, about 12% of them seen just once. Input material: PBMCs. Source of these receptors: a man aged 35-49 years in good health and CMV-seropositive.

This clone was observed a few times. A read error is likely here: a far larger clone is one base away. The CDR3 coding sequence is TGCAGCGCCGGCGGCGGCTCCACCTTC. It codes for CSAGGGSTF. V is TRBV29-1 and J is TRBJ1-2; D remains unclear. Germline V gene lookup returns CDR1 SQVTM and CDR2 ANQGSEA. The CDR3 loop spans 9 amino acids.

A remark on this clone: Compared with germline, one end of the junction differs, possibly owing to a read error. The chain has TRBV5-1 and TRBJ2-7; 9 nucleotides align to TRBD1. Germline assignment: CDR1 SGHRS and CDR2 YFSETQ. This CDR3 has 12 amino acids. For the CDR3, the DNA is TGCGCCAGCAGCCCCGACAGGGGGAGCGAATGCTTC. Amino acid sequence: CASSPDRGSECF. The full variable domain, completed using reference TRBV5-1 and TRBJ2-7, is KAGVTQTPRYLIKTRGQQVTLSCSPISGHRSVSWYQQTPGQGLQFLFEYFSETQRNKGNFPGRFSGRQFSNSRSEMNVSTLELGDSALYLCASSPDRGSECFGPGTRLTVT.

The chain is built from TRBV19 and TRBJ2-7; possible D gene TRBD2, 6 bases. This CDR3 is built from 16 residues. With 5 bases removed from V and 1 base from J, the gap between germline ends came to 18 bases. The V gene's germline CDR1 is LNHDA and CDR2 SQIVND (reference sequence). The CDR3, as DNA: TGTGCCAGTAGTGGGCTCCGAAGGGCGGGGTCCTACGAGCAGTACTTC. Translation: CASSGLRRAGSYEQYF. The entire variable domain, with the rest obtained from reference TRBV19 and TRBJ2-7, is as follows: DGGITQSPKYLFRKEGQNVTLSCEQNLNHDAMYWYRQDPGQGLRLIYYSQIVNDFQKGDIAEGYSVSREKKESFPLTVTSAQKNPTAFYLCASSGLRRAGSYEQYFGPGTRLTVT.

This clone came up a few times. This chain connects TRBV5-1 to TRBJ2-1; D perhaps matches TRBD2 (6 bases). Germline V gives CDR1 SGHRS, CDR2 YFSETQ. The CDR3 has 13 amino acids. Trimming cost V 2 bases and J 4 bases, with 7 bases left between them. For the CDR3, the DNA is TGCGCCAGCAGCTTACGGGAGTACAATGAGCAGTTCTTC. Its protein is CASSLREYNEQFF.

This chain joins TRBV15 and TRBJ2-1; D is ambiguous. The CDR3 spans 14 residues. CDR1 LNHNV and CDR2 YYDKDF come from the germline V gene (reference sequence). V lost 2 bases and J 12 bases, leaving 17 bases between the germline ends. CDR3 sequence (DNA): TGTGCCACCAGCAGAACCAGTACAAACTCAGGGCAGTTCTTC. It codes for CATSRTSTNSGQFF.

The genes are TRBV7-8 and TRBJ2-7, with TRBD2 as a possible D gene (6 bases). With 8 bases removed from V and 6 bases from J, the gap between germline ends came to 23 bases. CDR1 SGHVS and CDR2 FQNEAQ come from the germline V gene. This CDR3 comprises 15 residues. The CDR3 nucleotides read TGTGCCAGCTGTCCGGAAGGGACTCCAGCGGCCGAGCAGTACTTC. Its translation is CASCPEGTPAAEQYF.

The chain is built from TRBV7-9 and TRBJ2-2, with 7 bases identical to TRBD2. Trimming at V came to 7 bases and at J to 6 bases, leaving 2 bases not matched to a gene. Germline V gene data show CDR1 as SEHNR and CDR2 as FQNEAQ (reference sequence). This CDR3 has 12 residues. The CDR3 DNA sequence: TGTGCCAGCACGACTAGCCCCGGGGAGCTGTTTTTT. Translating gives CASTTSPGELFF.

This clone was recorded a few times. The chain uses TRBV19 and TRBJ1-5, with 11 bases fitting TRBD1. The CDR3 contains 15 residues. Per the germline V gene, CDR1 is LNHDA and CDR2 is SQIVND (reference sequence). V dropped 5 bases and J dropped 7; count of bases not matched to a gene: 7. The CDR3 protein is CASSPDRGQRQPQHF. In nucleotides, the CDR3 is TGTGCCAGTAGTCCGGACAGGGGGCAGCGGCAGCCCCAGCATTTT.

The CDR3 region has the DNA TGTGCCTGGACCGGGATCTCCTACGAGCAGTACTTC. It is translated as CAWTGISYEQYF. This sequence joins TRBV30 and TRBJ2-7, with a tentative D call TRBD2 (5 bases). The CDR3 is 12 amino acids. V lost 4 bases and J lost 0, with 7 bases in between. CDR1 and CDR2 from the germline V gene are GTSNPN and SVGIG (reference sequence).

This clone was detected only a few times. The chain couples TRBV7-9 to TRBJ1-2; D gene ambiguous. Trimming pared 5 bases from V and 2 bases from J, leaving 15 bases between. The V gene's germline CDR1 is SEHNR and CDR2 FQNEAQ (reference sequence). The CDR3 spans 15 residues. The DNA of the CDR3 is TGTGCCAGCAGCCCCAGTTTGGCCGAAAACTATGGCTACACCTTC. Translated: CASSPSLAENYGYTF.

This rearrangement joins TRBV19 to TRBJ1-4; 7 bases line up with TRBD1. The CDR3 runs to 15 residues. CDR1 is LNHDA and CDR2 is SQIVND in the germline V gene (reference sequence). J lost 6 bases, V lost 2 bases, and 6 bases had no gene match. DNA for the CDR3: TGTGCCAGTAGTATACCCGGCAGGGGGGATGAAAAACTGTTTTTT. This encodes CASSIPGRGDEKLFF. The full variable domain, with the rest looked up from reference TRBV19 and TRBJ1-4, is DGGITQSPKYLFRKEGQNVTLSCEQNLNHDAMYWYRQDPGQGLRLIYYSQIVNDFQKGDIAEGYSVSREKKESFPLTVTSAQKNPTAFYLCASSIPGRGDEKLFFGSGTQLSVL.

This chain connects TRBV7-2 to TRBJ1-5; 9 nucleotides align to TRBD1. The CDR3 is 13 residues long. The V gene's germline CDR1 is SGHTA and CDR2 FQGNSA. With V trimmed by 7 bases and J by 6 bases, 4 bases remained unmatched. The CDR3 loop reads CASTPTGGQPQHF. DNA of the CDR3: TGTGCCAGCACCCCGACAGGGGGTCAGCCCCAGCATTTT.

This clone showed up just a few times. The chain recombines TRBV27 with TRBJ2-7; 7 bases map to TRBD1. V was pared by 5 bases and J by 0 bases, with 13 bases of the junction left unmatched. The germline V gene has CDR1 MNHEY and CDR2 SMNVEV (reference sequence). This CDR3 comprises 17 residues. CDR3 sequence: CASSPPQGTDTSYEQYF. The DNA of the CDR3 is TGTGCCAGCAGTCCGCCCCAAGGGACAGATACCTCCTACGAGCAGTACTTC.

This rearrangement joins TRBV6-1 to TRBJ1-1; no reliable D call. The CDR3 spans 13 residues. V was cut by 11 bases and J by 4 bases, with 17 bases left in between. Germline CDR1 and CDR2: MNHNS and SASEGT. This chain's CDR3 is CAAAGLASTEAFF. In nucleotides, the CDR3 is TGTGCCGCGGCGGGTCTGGCAAGCACTGAAGCTTTCTTT.

This clone was recorded a few times. The rearrangement links TRBV4-2 to TRBJ1-2; 9 positions agree with TRBD1. The ends lost 4 bases at V and 2 bases at J; junction bases unmatched: 5. This CDR3 is 15 amino acids long. Per the germline V gene, CDR1 is LGHNA and CDR2 is YNFKEQ. The CDR3 reads CASSPTGQGNYGYTF. CDR3 DNA: TGTGCCAGCAGCCCGACGGGACAGGGAAACTATGGCTACACCTTC.

The chain couples TRBV7-2 to TRBJ2-3; 11 bases agree with TRBD2. Germline assignment: CDR1 SGHTA and CDR2 FQGNSA. Unmatched junction bases numbered 5, after V lost 5 bases and J lost 4 bases. The CDR3 covers 15 residues. The CDR3 DNA reads as TGTGCCAGCAGCCAGACTAGCGGGATCTCAGATACGCAGTATTTT. It is translated as CASSQTSGISDTQYF.

This clone was seen a few times. The chain uses TRBV7-2 and TRBJ2-5, with 12 nucleotides matching TRBD1. The CDR3 consists of 15 residues. The V and J ends lost 6 bases and 5 bases, in that order; junction bases with no gene match: 7. Germline V gives CDR1 SGHTA, CDR2 FQGNSA. The CDR3 nucleotides are TGTGCCAGCAGAGCCGGGACAGGGGGCGTGGAGACCCAGTACTTC. Translated, it gives CASRAGTGGVETQYF.

This clone has only a few counts. The chain links TRBV9 to TRBJ1-5; TRBD1 matches 8 bases. In germline, CDR1 is SGDLS, CDR2 YYNGEE. Germline trimming cut 0 bases from V and 8 bases from J; bases unmatched to any gene: 4. The CDR3 totals 14 residues. Here the CDR3 reads CASSVGTGREPQHF. The CDR3 region has the DNA TGTGCCAGCAGCGTAGGGACAGGGAGGGAGCCCCAGCATTTT.

This sequence joins TRBV28 and TRBJ1-1, with no clear D. The germline V gene encodes CDR1 MDHEN and CDR2 SYDVKM. The V end was cut by 3 bases, the J end by 1 base, with 12 bases between. This CDR3 contains 15 residues. Here the CDR3 reads CASSLSGGANTEAFF. In DNA form, the CDR3 reads TGTGCCAGCAGTTTGAGCGGCGGCGCGAACACTGAAGCTTTCTTT.

This clone has just a few counts. The chain uses TRBV19 and TRBJ1-1; no firm D call. Germline loops: CDR1 LNHDA, CDR2 SQIVND (reference sequence). The CDR3 runs 15 residues. Trimming stripped 3 bases from V and 4 bases from J, with 15 bases between. CDR3 bases: TGTGCCAGTAGTATTCGGCCGAGAGGGAGCACTGAAGCTTTCTTT. Translated: CASSIRPRGSTEAFF.

This clone has only a few counts. V is TRBV5-1 and J is TRBJ2-2; 11 bases fit TRBD2. Germline V gene lookup returns CDR1 SGHRS and CDR2 YFSETQ. The CDR3 loop spans 15 amino acids. V dropped 4 bases and J dropped 6; count of bases not matched to a gene: 5. The CDR3 sequence: CASSRTSGLPGELFF. The CDR3 DNA sequence: TGCGCCAGCAGCCGGACTAGCGGGCTTCCCGGGGAGCTGTTTTTT.

The chain joins TRBV15 to TRBJ2-7; 15 bases agree with TRBD2. The CDR3 length is 17 residues. J gave up 3 bases and V 0 bases, and 3 bases lay outside the gene matches. Looked up from germline, CDR1 is LNHNV and CDR2 is YYDKDF (reference sequence). Written as DNA, the CDR3 is TGTGCCACCAGCAGAGAGGGGACTAGCGGGAGGTACTACGAGCAGTACTTC. The encoded protein is CATSREGTSGRYYEQYF.